This T cell receptor (beta chain) is from a study of CD8 T cells in ankylosing spondylitis. Study-level findings and limits: Reportedly, significant enrichment of disease-linked clones occurred in matched ankylosing spondylitis synovial fluid. In ankylosing spondylitis blood, a motif of several highly homologous TCR beta variants appeared characteristic.

The V and J ends lost 7 bases and 4 bases, in that order; junction bases with no gene match: 5. This CDR3 is 14 amino acids long. In making TCR beta libraries, quantitative 5'-RACE with molecular barcodes was used. One entry per CDR3 protein, called by TCRdb with MiXCR from the 5' RACE reads. Of hundreds of thousands of distinct CDR3 sequences in the sample, over 9.5% were seen once. This clonotype was seen only a few times. Its specificity is not known. The chain employs TRBV12-3 or TRBV12-4 and TRBJ2-2, with 8 bases matching TRBD2. The sample consisted of blood, either unsorted or a sorted T cell fraction (not recorded which). The source is a male donor with ankylosing spondylitis. DNA for the CDR3: TGTGCCAGCATCCCGGGGGGGGGCACCGGGGAGCTGTTTTTT. Translating gives CASIPGGGTGELFF.